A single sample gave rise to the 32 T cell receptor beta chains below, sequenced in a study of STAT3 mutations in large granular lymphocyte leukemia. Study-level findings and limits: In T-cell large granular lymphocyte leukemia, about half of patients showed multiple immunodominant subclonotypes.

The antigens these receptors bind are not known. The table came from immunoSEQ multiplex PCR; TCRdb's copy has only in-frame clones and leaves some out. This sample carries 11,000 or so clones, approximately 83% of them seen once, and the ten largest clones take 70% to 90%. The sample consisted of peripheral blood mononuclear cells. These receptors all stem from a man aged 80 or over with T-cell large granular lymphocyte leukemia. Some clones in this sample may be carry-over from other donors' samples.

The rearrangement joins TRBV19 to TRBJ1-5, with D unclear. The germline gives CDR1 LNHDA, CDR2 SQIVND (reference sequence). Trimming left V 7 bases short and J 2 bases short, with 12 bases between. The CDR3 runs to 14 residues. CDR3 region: CASKRGLGNQPQHF. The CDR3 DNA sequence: TGTGCCAGTAAACGGGGTTTGGGCAATCAGCCCCAGCATTTT.

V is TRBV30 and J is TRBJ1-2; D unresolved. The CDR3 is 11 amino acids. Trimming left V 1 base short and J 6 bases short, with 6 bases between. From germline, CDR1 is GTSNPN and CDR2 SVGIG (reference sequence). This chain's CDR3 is CAWSGLHGYTF. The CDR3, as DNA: TGTGCCTGGAGTGGTCTGCATGGCTACACCTTC.

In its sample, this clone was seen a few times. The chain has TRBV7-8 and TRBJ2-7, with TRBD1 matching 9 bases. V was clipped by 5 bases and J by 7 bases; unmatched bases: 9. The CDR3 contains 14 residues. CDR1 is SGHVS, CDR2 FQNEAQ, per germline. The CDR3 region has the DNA TGTGCCAGCAGCCTACCGGGACAGGGAGGAGAGCAGTACTTC. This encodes CASSLPGQGGEQYF.

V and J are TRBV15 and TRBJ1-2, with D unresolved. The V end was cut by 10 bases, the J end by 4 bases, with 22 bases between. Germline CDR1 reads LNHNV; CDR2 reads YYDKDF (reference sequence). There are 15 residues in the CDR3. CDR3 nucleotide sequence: TGTGCCAGTTCGGCAGTCCGAGGCGCGGGCTATGGCTACACCTTC. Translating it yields CASSAVRGAGYGYTF.

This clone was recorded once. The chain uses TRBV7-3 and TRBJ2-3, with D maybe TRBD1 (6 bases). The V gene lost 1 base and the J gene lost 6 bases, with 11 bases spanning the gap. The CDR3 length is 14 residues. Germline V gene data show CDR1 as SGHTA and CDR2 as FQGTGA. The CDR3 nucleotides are TGTGCCAGCAGCTTAAGGGACACCTGGGATACGCAGTATTTT. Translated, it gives CASSLRDTWDTQYF.

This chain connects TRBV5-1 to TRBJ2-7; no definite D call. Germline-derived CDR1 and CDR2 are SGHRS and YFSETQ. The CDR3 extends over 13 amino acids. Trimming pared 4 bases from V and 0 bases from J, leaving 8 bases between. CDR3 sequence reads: CASSREGSYEQYF. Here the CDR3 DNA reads TGCGCCAGCAGCCGTGAAGGCTCCTACGAGCAGTACTTC. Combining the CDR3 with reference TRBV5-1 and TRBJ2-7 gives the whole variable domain KAGVTQTPRYLIKTRGQQVTLSCSPISGHRSVSWYQQTPGQGLQFLFEYFSETQRNKGNFPGRFSGRQFSNSRSEMNVSTLELGDSALYLCASSREGSYEQYFGPGTRLTVT.

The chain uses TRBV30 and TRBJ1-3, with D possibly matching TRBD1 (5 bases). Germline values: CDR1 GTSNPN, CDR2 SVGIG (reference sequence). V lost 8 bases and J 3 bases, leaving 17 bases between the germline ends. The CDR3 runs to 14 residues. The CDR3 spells CAGGLLGGGNTIYF. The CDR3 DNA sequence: TGTGCCGGAGGACTGTTGGGGGGTGGAAACACCATATATTTT.

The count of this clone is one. CDR3 amino acids: CASDRSNYGYTF. CDR3 bases: TGTGCCAGCGACAGATCTAACTATGGCTACACCTTC. The chain employs TRBV2 and TRBJ1-2; perhaps TRBD1 as D (5 bases). The CDR3 runs to 12 residues. V lost 8 bases and J 0 bases, leaving 7 bases between the germline ends. CDR1 is SNHLY, CDR2 FYNNEI, per germline.

For the CDR3, the DNA is TGTGCCAGCAGCCTAGGCAGAACGGGAAACACCATATATTTT. Translation gives CASSLGRTGNTIYF. The gene calls are TRBV5-8 and TRBJ1-3; D unclear. Trimming removed 4 bases at V and 4 bases at J, with 12 bases between. Germline V CDR1 and CDR2: SGHTS, YDEGEE. There are 14 residues in the CDR3.

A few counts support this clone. In DNA, the CDR3 is TGTGCCAGCAGCGTACGCCCCCGGGCCACTAATGAAAAACTGTTTTTT. Protein sequence: CASSVRPRATNEKLFF. This rearrangement joins TRBV9 to TRBJ1-4; D not resolved. Trimming removed 1 base from V and 2 bases from J, with 12 bases in between. The CDR3 sequence is 16 residues long. Germline V gene lookup returns CDR1 SGDLS and CDR2 YYNGEE.

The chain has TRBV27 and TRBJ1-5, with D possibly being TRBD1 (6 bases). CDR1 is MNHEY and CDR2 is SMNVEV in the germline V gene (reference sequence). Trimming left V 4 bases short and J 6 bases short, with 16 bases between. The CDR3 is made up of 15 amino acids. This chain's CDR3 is CASSSLGAPTQPQHF. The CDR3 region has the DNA TGTGCCAGCAGTTCTCTGGGGGCACCTACTCAGCCCCAGCATTTT.

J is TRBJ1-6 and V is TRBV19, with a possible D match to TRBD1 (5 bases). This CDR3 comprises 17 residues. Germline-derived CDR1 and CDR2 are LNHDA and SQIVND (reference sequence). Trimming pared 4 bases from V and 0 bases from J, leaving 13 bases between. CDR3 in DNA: TGTGCCAGTAGTAAACTCAGGGAAGGCTCCTATAATTCACCCCTCCACTTT. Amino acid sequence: CASSKLREGSYNSPLHF. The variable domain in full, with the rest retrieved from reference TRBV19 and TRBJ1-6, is DGGITQSPKYLFRKEGQNVTLSCEQNLNHDAMYWYRQDPGQGLRLIYYSQIVNDFQKGDIAEGYSVSREKKESFPLTVTSAQKNPTAFYLCASSKLREGSYNSPLHFGNGTRLTVT.

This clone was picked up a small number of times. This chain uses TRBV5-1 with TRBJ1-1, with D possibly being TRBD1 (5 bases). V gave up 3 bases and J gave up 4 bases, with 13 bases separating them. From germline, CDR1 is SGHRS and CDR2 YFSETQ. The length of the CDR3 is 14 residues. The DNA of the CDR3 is TGCGCCAGCAGCTGGGGGGGGAGCGGCACTGAAGCTTTCTTT. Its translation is CASSWGGSGTEAFF.

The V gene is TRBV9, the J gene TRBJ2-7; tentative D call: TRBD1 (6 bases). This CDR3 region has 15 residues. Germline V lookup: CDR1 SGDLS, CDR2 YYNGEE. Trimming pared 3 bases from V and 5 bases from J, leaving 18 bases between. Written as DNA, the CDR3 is TGTGCCAGCAGCGCCGAAGATCCCAGGGGCCACGAGCAGTACTTC. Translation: CASSAEDPRGHEQYF.

This chain's CDR3 is CASSDWTGSVEQYF. CDR3 sequence (DNA): TGTGCCAGCAGCGATTGGACAGGGTCCGTCGAGCAGTACTTC. The rearrangement links TRBV7-9 to TRBJ2-7, with TRBD1 matching 8 bases. The V gene end was trimmed by 5 bases and the J gene end by 6 bases; junction bases not matched to a gene: 9. The CDR3 length is 14 residues. In germline, CDR1 is SEHNR, CDR2 FQNEAQ (reference sequence).

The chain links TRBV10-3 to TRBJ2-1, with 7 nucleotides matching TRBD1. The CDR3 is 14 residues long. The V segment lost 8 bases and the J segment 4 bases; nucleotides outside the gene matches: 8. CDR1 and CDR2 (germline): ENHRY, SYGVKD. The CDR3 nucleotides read TGTGCCATCCGCTTAGGGACAGTGTACAATGAGCAGTTCTTC. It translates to CAIRLGTVYNEQFF.

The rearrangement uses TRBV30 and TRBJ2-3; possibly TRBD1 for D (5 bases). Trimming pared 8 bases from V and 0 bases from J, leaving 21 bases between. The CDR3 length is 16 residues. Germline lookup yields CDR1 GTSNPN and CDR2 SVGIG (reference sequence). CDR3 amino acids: CARSPGQTPSTDTQYF. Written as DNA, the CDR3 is TGTGCCCGCTCACCCGGACAAACTCCTAGCACAGATACGCAGTATTTT. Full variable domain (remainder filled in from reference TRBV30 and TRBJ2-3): SQTIHQWPATLVQPVGSPLSLECTVEGTSNPNLYWYRQAAGRGLQLLFYSVGIGQISSEVPQNLSASRPQDRQFILSSKKLLLSDSGFYLCARSPGQTPSTDTQYFGPGTRLTVL.

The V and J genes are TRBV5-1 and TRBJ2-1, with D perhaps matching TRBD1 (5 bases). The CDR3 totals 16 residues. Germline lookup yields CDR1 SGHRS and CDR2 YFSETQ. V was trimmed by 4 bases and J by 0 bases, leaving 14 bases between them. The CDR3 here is CASSDQGIASYNEQFF. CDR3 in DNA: TGCGCCAGCAGCGATCAGGGTATCGCCTCCTACAATGAGCAGTTCTTC. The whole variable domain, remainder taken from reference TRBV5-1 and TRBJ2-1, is KAGVTQTPRYLIKTRGQQVTLSCSPISGHRSVSWYQQTPGQGLQFLFEYFSETQRNKGNFPGRFSGRQFSNSRSEMNVSTLELGDSALYLCASSDQGIASYNEQFFGPGTRLTVL.

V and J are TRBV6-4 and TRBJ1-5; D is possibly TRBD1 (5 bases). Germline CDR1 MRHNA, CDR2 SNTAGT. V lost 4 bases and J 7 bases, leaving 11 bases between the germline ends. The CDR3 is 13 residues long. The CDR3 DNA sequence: TGTGCCAGCAGTGTCTCTCAGGGCCAGCCCCAGCATTTT. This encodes CASSVSQGQPQHF.

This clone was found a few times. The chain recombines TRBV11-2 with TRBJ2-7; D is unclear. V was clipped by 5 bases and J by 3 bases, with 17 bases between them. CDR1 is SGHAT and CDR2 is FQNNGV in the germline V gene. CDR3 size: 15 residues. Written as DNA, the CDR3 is TGTGCCAGCAGCGTTTCTGGGGTTCAGGTCTACGAGCAGTACTTC. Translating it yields CASSVSGVQVYEQYF.

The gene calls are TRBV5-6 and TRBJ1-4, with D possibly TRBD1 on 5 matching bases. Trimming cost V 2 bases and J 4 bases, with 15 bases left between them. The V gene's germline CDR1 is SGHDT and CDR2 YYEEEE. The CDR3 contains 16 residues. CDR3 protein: CASSFPGRQGNEKLFF. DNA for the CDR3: TGTGCCAGCAGCTTTCCCGGGCGGCAGGGTAATGAAAAACTGTTTTTT.

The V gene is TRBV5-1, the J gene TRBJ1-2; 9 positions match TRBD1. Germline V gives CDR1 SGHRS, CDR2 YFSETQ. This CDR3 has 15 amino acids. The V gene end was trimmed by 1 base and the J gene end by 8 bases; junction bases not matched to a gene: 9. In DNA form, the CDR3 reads TGCGCCAGCAGCTTGATTGCCCGGACAGGGGACGGCTACACCTTC. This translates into CASSLIARTGDGYTF.

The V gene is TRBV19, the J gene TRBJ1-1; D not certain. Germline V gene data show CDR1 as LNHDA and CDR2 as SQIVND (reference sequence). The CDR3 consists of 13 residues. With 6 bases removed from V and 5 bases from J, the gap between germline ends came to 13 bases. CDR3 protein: CASRGSGRTEAFF. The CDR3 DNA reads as TGTGCCAGTAGGGGGAGCGGGCGGACTGAAGCTTTCTTT.

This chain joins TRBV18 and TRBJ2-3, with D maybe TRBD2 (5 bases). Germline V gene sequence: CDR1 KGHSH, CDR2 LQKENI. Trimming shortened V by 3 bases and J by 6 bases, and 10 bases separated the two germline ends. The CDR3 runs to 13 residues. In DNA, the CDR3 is TGTGCCAGCTCACCGGGGTGGGAGGATACGCAGTATTTT. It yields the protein CASSPGWEDTQYF.

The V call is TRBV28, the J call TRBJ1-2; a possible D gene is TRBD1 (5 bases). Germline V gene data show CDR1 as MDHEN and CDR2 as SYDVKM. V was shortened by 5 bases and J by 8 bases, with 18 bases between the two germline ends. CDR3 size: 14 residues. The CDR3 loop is CASSATGPGRGYTF. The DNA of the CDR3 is TGTGCCAGCAGTGCCACGGGGCCTGGACGGGGCTACACCTTC.

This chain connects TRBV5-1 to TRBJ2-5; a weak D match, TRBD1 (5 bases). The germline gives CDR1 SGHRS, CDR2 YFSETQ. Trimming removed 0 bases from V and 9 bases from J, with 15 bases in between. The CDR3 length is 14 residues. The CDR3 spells CASSLVSGPQPQYF. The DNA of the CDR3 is TGCGCCAGCAGCTTGGTATCAGGGCCCCAGCCCCAGTACTTC.

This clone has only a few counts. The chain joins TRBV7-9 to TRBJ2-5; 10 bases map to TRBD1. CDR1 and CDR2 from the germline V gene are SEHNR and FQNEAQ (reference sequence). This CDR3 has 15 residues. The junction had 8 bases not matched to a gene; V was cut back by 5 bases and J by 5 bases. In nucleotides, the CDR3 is TGTGCCAGCAGCGGACCGACAGGGGGCAGGGAGACCCAGTACTTC. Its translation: CASSGPTGGRETQYF.

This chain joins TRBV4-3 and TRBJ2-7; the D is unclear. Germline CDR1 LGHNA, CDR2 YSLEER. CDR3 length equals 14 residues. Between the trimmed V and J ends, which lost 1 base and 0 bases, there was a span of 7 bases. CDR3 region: CASSQGRSSYEQYF. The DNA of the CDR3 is TGCGCCAGCAGCCAAGGCAGATCCTCCTACGAGCAGTACTTC.

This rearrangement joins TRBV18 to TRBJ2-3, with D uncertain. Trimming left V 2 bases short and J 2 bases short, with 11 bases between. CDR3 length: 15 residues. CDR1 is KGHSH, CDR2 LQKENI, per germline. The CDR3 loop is CASSPKSGFTDTQYF. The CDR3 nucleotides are TGTGCCAGCTCACCAAAGTCTGGCTTCACAGATACGCAGTATTTT.

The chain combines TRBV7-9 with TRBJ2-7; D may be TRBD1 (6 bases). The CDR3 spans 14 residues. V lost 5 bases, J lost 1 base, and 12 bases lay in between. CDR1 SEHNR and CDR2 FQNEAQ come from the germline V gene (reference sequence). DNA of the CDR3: TGTGCCAGCAGCCCGTGGACAGAATCCTACGAGCAGTACTTC. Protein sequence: CASSPWTESYEQYF.

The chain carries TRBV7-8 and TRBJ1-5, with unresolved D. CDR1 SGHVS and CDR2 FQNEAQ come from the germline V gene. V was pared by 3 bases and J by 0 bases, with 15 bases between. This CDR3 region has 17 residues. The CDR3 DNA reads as TGTGCCAGCAGCTTGATTTCGGTGGGCGATAGCAATCAGCCCCAGCATTTT. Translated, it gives CASSLISVGDSNQPQHF.

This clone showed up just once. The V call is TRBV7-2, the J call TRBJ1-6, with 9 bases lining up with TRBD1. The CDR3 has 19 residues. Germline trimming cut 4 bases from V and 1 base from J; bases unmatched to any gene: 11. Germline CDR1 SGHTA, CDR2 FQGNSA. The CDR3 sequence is CASSSAPGQGGSYNSPLHF. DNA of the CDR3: TGTGCCAGCAGCTCGGCGCCGGGACAGGGAGGTTCCTATAATTCACCCCTCCACTTT. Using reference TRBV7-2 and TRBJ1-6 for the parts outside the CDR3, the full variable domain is GAGVSQSPSNKVTEKGKDVELRCDPISGHTALYWYRQSLGQGLEFLIYFQGNSAPDKSGLPSDRFSAERTGGSVSTLTIQRTQQEDSAVYLCASSSAPGQGGSYNSPLHFGNGTRLTVT.